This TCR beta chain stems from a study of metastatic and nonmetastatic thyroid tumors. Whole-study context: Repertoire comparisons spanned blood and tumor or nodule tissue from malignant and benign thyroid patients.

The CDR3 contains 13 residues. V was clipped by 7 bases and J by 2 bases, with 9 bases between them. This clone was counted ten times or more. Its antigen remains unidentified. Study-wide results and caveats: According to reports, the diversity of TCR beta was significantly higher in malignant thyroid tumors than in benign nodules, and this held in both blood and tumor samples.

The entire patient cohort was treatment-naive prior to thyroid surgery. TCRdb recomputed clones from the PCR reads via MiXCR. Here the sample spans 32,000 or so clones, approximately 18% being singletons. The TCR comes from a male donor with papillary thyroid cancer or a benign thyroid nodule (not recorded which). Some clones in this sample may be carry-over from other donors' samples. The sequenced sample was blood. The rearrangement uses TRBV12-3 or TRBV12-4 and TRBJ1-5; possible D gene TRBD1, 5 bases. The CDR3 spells CASTAGGNQPQHF. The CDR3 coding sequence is TGTGCCAGCACGGCGGGGGGCAATCAGCCCCAGCATTTT.